The 32 T cell receptor beta chains reported below all come from one sample, sequenced in a study of blood T cell repertoires in COVID-19. Clones were sequenced by immunoSEQ multiplex PCR, and TCRdb holds only the in-frame ones, with some missing. The data show around 63,000 clones, with 70% to 85% seen just once and 5.5% to 7% held by the top ten. The sample taken for sequencing was peripheral blood. All receptors derive from a woman in her seventies with acute or convalescent COVID-19.

This clone appeared a few times. V usage is TRBV7-9 and J usage is TRBJ2-7; no firm D call. CDR1 and CDR2 (germline): SEHNR, FQNEAQ (reference sequence). CDR3 length: 13 amino acids. V lost 5 bases and J lost 3, with 11 bases in between. The CDR3 DNA follows: TGTGCCAGCAGCCGCGGATTCGGCTACGAGCAGTACTTC. Its translation: CASSRGFGYEQYF.

The chain joins TRBV5-4 to TRBJ2-2, with TRBD2 matching over 16 bases. Germline V lookup: CDR1 SGHNT, CDR2 YYREEE (reference sequence). The CDR3 has 16 residues. V lost 4 bases and J lost 7; bases outside the gene matches: 4. The CDR3 reads CASSPGLAGGIGELFF. CDR3 sequence (DNA): TGTGCCAGCAGCCCGGGACTAGCGGGGGGGATCGGGGAGCTGTTTTTT.

This sequence joins TRBV13 and TRBJ2-2; D gene ambiguous. V gave up 1 base and J gave up 8 bases, with 5 bases separating them. The CDR3 has 12 residues. Germline V lookup: CDR1 PRHDT, CDR2 FYEKMQ (reference sequence). The CDR3 is CASSLDSGELFF. For the CDR3, the DNA is TGTGCCAGCAGCTTAGATTCGGGGGAGCTGTTTTTT.

V and J are TRBV5-6 and TRBJ1-6; D possibly corresponds to TRBD1 (6 bases). Between the trimmed V and J ends, which lost 4 bases and 14 bases, there was a span of 22 bases. The V gene's germline CDR1 is SGHDT and CDR2 YYEEEE. There are 15 residues in the CDR3. DNA for the CDR3: TGTGCCAGCAGCCCAACCCGCCCGACAGGTGGAACCCTCCACTTT. Translating gives CASSPTRPTGGTLHF.

This clone showed up just a few times. The V gene is TRBV15, the J gene TRBJ1-2; possible D gene TRBD1, 5 bases. The germline V gene encodes CDR1 LNHNV and CDR2 YYDKDF (reference sequence). The CDR3 covers 15 residues. Trimming took off 1 base at V and 8 bases at J, with 17 bases between the two ends. CDR3 in DNA: TGTGCCACCAGCAGAGGACGGGGGACCTCCTACGGCTACACCTTC. Protein: CATSRGRGTSYGYTF.

The gene calls are TRBV6-5 and TRBJ2-3, with 9 bases fitting TRBD1. Germline assignment: CDR1 MNHEY and CDR2 SVGAGI. CDR3 length: 14 residues. The trim removed 6 bases at V and 3 bases at J, leaving 4 bases unmatched. The CDR3 DNA sequence: TGTGCCAGCAGCTCCGGGACAGGGACAGATACGCAGTATTTT. Translated: CASSSGTGTDTQYF.

The chain has TRBV14 and TRBJ1-2; D uncertain. This CDR3 contains 14 residues. The V end lost 4 bases, the J end lost 1 base, and 10 bases lay between the germline ends. The germline V gene has CDR1 SGHDN and CDR2 FVKESK. CDR3 DNA: TGTGCCAGCAGCCTAAATACGGTTAACTATGGCTACACCTTC. It is translated as CASSLNTVNYGYTF.

The chain is built from TRBV5-1 and TRBJ2-5, with TRBD2 matching 12 bases. Germline-derived CDR1 and CDR2 are SGHRS and YFSETQ. The CDR3 is 18 residues long. V gave up 6 bases and J gave up 1 base; unmatched junction bases: 13. In DNA form, the CDR3 reads TGCGCCAGCATCTTACTAGCGGGGGGCCCTAAACCCCAAGAGACCCAGTACTTC. It is translated as CASILLAGGPKPQETQYF. Filled out from reference TRBV5-1 and TRBJ2-5, the complete variable domain reads KAGVTQTPRYLIKTRGQQVTLSCSPISGHRSVSWYQQTPGQGLQFLFEYFSETQRNKGNFPGRFSGRQFSNSRSEMNVSTLELGDSALYLCASILLAGGPKPQETQYFGPGTRLLVL.

The gene calls are TRBV2 and TRBJ1-1; 9 bases match TRBD1. Losses at the gene ends were 4 bases for V and 6 bases for J; bases not matched to a gene: 3. In germline, CDR1 is SNHLY, CDR2 FYNNEI. The CDR3 has 13 residues. The CDR3 sequence is CASSGDRDSEAFF. The CDR3 coding sequence is TGTGCCAGCAGTGGGGACAGGGATTCTGAAGCTTTCTTT.

This chain joins TRBV7-2 and TRBJ2-7, with a possible D match to TRBD2 (7 bases). Germline CDR1 SGHTA, CDR2 FQGNSA. Trimming took off 4 bases at V and 4 bases at J, with 23 bases between the two ends. This CDR3 spans 17 amino acids. CDR3 nucleotide sequence: TGTGCCAGCAGCTCCCACCTTCGGGGGGACAACAAATACGAGCAGTACTTC. As protein: CASSSHLRGDNKYEQYF.

This clone is a singleton in its sample. The chain joins TRBV12-3 or TRBV12-4 to TRBJ2-1; D is undetermined. V was cut by 5 bases and J by 10 bases, with 9 bases left in between. This CDR3 comprises 11 residues. In DNA form, the CDR3 reads TGTGCCAGCAGTGAGCTCGAGGAGCAGTTCTTC. Amino acids: CASSELEEQFF.

This clone was detected only a few times. The chain couples TRBV27 to TRBJ1-2; 7 nucleotides align to TRBD1. The CDR3 length is 16 residues. Germline V gene data show CDR1 as MNHEY and CDR2 as SMNVEV (reference sequence). Trimming took 5 bases from V and 8 from J; bases not matched to a gene: 17. Here the CDR3 reads CASSPIRQGLGNGYTF. As DNA, the CDR3 is TGTGCCAGCAGTCCAATCAGACAGGGCTTGGGGAACGGCTACACCTTC.

The rearrangement joins TRBV13 to TRBJ2-7; D possibly corresponds to TRBD2 (6 bases). From germline, CDR1 is PRHDT and CDR2 FYEKMQ (reference sequence). V lost 3 bases to trimming and J lost 2 bases, with 11 bases between them. CDR3 length: 14 amino acids. The CDR3 coding sequence is TGTGCCAGCAGCTTTACGGGACTCGCCTACGAGCAGTACTTC. It is translated as CASSFTGLAYEQYF.

This chain joins TRBV19 and TRBJ2-3; TRBD2 agrees at 11 bases. Per the germline V gene, CDR1 is LNHDA and CDR2 is SQIVND (reference sequence). Trimming removed 3 bases from V and 2 bases from J; junction bases left unmatched: 4. The CDR3 contains 16 residues. The CDR3 DNA reads TGTGCCAGTAGTATCGGGACTAGCGGTTTCACAGATACGCAGTATTTT. Translation gives CASSIGTSGFTDTQYF.

This chain joins TRBV29-1 and TRBJ1-1, with 12 bases matching TRBD1. The CDR3 is 13 residues long. Germline CDR1 and CDR2: SQVTM and ANQGSEA. Trimming took 6 bases from V and 6 from J; bases not matched to a gene: 5. The CDR3 sequence: CSVGRDRGPEAFF. The CDR3, as DNA: TGCAGCGTCGGCCGGGACAGGGGGCCTGAAGCTTTCTTT.

The sample holds one count of this clone. This rearrangement joins TRBV5-1 to TRBJ2-2; 7 bases fit TRBD2. After removal of 3 bases from V and 1 base from J, the junction contained 3 bases not matched to a gene. The CDR3 is 15 residues long. The germline V gene has CDR1 SGHRS and CDR2 YFSETQ. CDR3 coding DNA: TGCGCCAGCAGCTACGGCGGGGGGAACACCGGGGAGCTGTTTTTT. Translated, it gives CASSYGGGNTGELFF.

The chain uses TRBV7-6 and TRBJ2-7; the D is unclear. The V and J ends lost 2 bases and 6 bases respectively, with 8 bases between them. This CDR3 is built from 12 residues. Germline V lookup: CDR1 SGHVS, CDR2 FNYEAQ. In nucleotides, the CDR3 is TGTGCCAGCAGCTTATCTGGCCCCGAGCAGTACTTC. Translating it yields CASSLSGPEQYF.

The chain links TRBV5-4 to TRBJ2-1; 7 positions agree with TRBD2. J was trimmed by 2 bases and V by 4 bases; bases with no gene match: 9. Germline assignment: CDR1 SGHNT and CDR2 YYREEE (reference sequence). The CDR3 totals 16 residues. CDR3 loop: CASSPGGSGAYNEQFF. The CDR3 DNA sequence: TGTGCCAGCAGCCCCGGGGGGAGCGGGGCCTACAATGAGCAGTTCTTC. Full variable domain (remainder filled in from reference TRBV5-4 and TRBJ2-1): ETGVTQSPTHLIKTRGQQVTLRCSSQSGHNTVSWYQQALGQGPQFIFQYYREEENGRGNFPPRFSGLQFPNYSSELNVNALELDDSALYLCASSPGGSGAYNEQFFGPGTRLTVL.

The rearrangement links TRBV2 to TRBJ1-5; unclear D gene. There are 13 residues in the CDR3. Trimming took off 3 bases at V and 6 bases at J, with 9 bases between the two ends. Germline assignment: CDR1 SNHLY and CDR2 FYNNEI. As DNA, the CDR3 is TGTGCCAGCAGTGAGTCGCGGAGTCAGCCCCAGCATTTT. It translates to CASSESRSQPQHF.

The chain is built from TRBV5-4 and TRBJ1-2, with a tentative D call TRBD1 (6 bases). Germline V CDR1 and CDR2: SGHNT, YYREEE (reference sequence). V lost 4 bases and J lost 4, with 17 bases in between. This CDR3 is built from 15 residues. CDR3 sequence (DNA): TGTGCCAGCAGCATAGAACAGGGACAACTCTATGGCTACACCTTC. It codes for CASSIEQGQLYGYTF.

The V gene is TRBV24-1, the J gene TRBJ2-3, with TRBD2 matching 14 bases. There are 16 residues in the CDR3. Germline trimming cut 5 bases from V and 6 bases from J; bases unmatched to any gene: 6. Looked up from germline, CDR1 is KGHDR and CDR2 is SFDVKD. The CDR3 DNA reads TGTGCCACCAGTGCTCAGACTAGCGGGGGGGTCGATACGCAGTATTTT. This encodes CATSAQTSGGVDTQYF.

The genes are TRBV10-3 and TRBJ2-1, with TRBD2 identical over 10 bases. The trim removed 5 bases at V and 5 bases at J, leaving 3 bases unmatched. CDR3 length: 14 amino acids. The germline V gene encodes CDR1 ENHRY and CDR2 SYGVKD. The CDR3 protein is CAISPTSGDNEQFF. The CDR3 coding sequence is TGTGCCATCAGTCCAACTAGCGGGGACAATGAGCAGTTCTTC.

The chain links TRBV2 to TRBJ2-7; 10 bases match TRBD2. This CDR3 contains 15 residues. Per the germline V gene, CDR1 is SNHLY and CDR2 is FYNNEI. V lost 6 bases and J lost 2; bases outside the gene matches: 7. The CDR3 is CASSAGTSETYEQYF. In DNA, the CDR3 is TGTGCCAGCAGCGCCGGGACTAGCGAAACCTACGAGCAGTACTTC.

This chain uses TRBV28 with TRBJ1-2, with 7 bases aligning to TRBD1. V lost 2 bases, J lost 4 bases, and 4 bases stayed unmatched. CDR1 is MDHEN and CDR2 is SYDVKM in the germline V gene. This CDR3 spans 14 amino acids. The CDR3 spells CASSLNTGAYGYTF. The CDR3 region has the DNA TGTGCCAGCAGTTTAAATACAGGGGCCTATGGCTACACCTTC.

The V call is TRBV27, the J call TRBJ2-3; tentatively, D is TRBD1 (6 bases). This CDR3 is 16 amino acids long. Germline V gene sequence: CDR1 MNHEY, CDR2 SMNVEV (reference sequence). Trimming removed 5 bases from V and 6 bases from J, with 21 bases in between. CDR3 region: CASSLAGTNGYDTQYF. The CDR3 nucleotides read TGTGCCAGCAGTCTGGCCGGGACAAATGGATACGATACGCAGTATTTT.

V usage is TRBV3-1 (or the pseudogene TRBV3-2) and J usage is TRBJ2-2, with 9 bases identical to TRBD2. Germline V gives CDR1 LGHDT, CDR2 YNNKEL (reference sequence). J gave up 4 bases and V 5 bases, and 8 bases lay outside the gene matches. The CDR3 is 16 amino acids. The CDR3 DNA reads as TGTGCCAGCAGCGCCCGGGCTAGCGGGGCCACCGGGGAGCTGTTTTTT. Translated: CASSARASGATGELFF.

This chain links TRBV2 with TRBJ1-6; 7 nucleotides align to TRBD1. The CDR3 runs 14 residues. Germline V CDR1 and CDR2: SNHLY, FYNNEI. The trim removed 6 bases at V and 11 bases at J, leaving 10 bases unmatched. The CDR3 region has the DNA TGTGCCAGCAGGGCGGACAGGTCAGGGGCACCCCTCCACTTT. This sequence encodes CASRADRSGAPLHF.

The table lists this clone with a few counts. This chain connects TRBV6-5 to TRBJ2-7; TRBD1 aligns across 8 bases. Germline V gene sequence: CDR1 MNHEY, CDR2 SVGAGI. J was trimmed by 2 bases and V by 5 bases; bases with no gene match: 5. The CDR3 is made up of 14 amino acids. In DNA form, the CDR3 reads TGTGCCAGCAGTCCGGACAGGGAGACCTACGAGCAGTACTTC. Translation: CASSPDRETYEQYF.

This clone was observed a few times. Here the CDR3 DNA reads TGTGCCATCAGTTTAGGGACAGAGGAAATTACAAATGAGCAGTTCTTC. Its protein is CAISLGTEEITNEQFF. The chain carries TRBV10-3 and TRBJ2-1; 7 positions match TRBD1. Germline lookup yields CDR1 ENHRY and CDR2 SYGVKD. The CDR3 sequence is 16 residues long. The trim removed 5 bases at V and 7 bases at J, leaving 14 bases unmatched.

The gene calls are TRBV2 and TRBJ1-2; the D gene is possibly TRBD1 (5 bases). The CDR3 is made up of 13 amino acids. The V end was cut by 6 bases, the J end by 6 bases, with 14 bases between. Germline CDR1 and CDR2: SNHLY and FYNNEI. In nucleotides, the CDR3 is TGTGCCAGCAGCCTCGACAGATGGAATGGCTACACCTTC. The encoded protein is CASSLDRWNGYTF.

The chain employs TRBV5-1 and TRBJ2-1, with 8 bases aligning to TRBD2. The germline V gene has CDR1 SGHRS and CDR2 YFSETQ. Trimming cost V 0 bases and J 0 bases; bases outside gene matches: 2. The CDR3 runs to 16 residues. The CDR3 loop reads CASSLGGTSSYNEQFF. DNA for the CDR3: TGCGCCAGCAGCTTGGGGGGGACTAGCTCCTACAATGAGCAGTTCTTC.

V and J are TRBV2 and TRBJ1-5, with D unresolved. V lost 0 bases to trimming and J lost 3 bases, with 6 bases between them. Germline V gives CDR1 SNHLY, CDR2 FYNNEI. CDR3 size: 14 residues. For the CDR3, the DNA is TGTGCCAGCAGTGAAGCGGGCAACAATCAGCCCCAGCATTTT. It specifies CASSEAGNNQPQHF. The variable domain in full, with the rest retrieved from reference TRBV2 and TRBJ1-5, is EPEVTQTPSHQVTQMGQEVILRCVPISNHLYFYWYRQILGQKVEFLVSFYNNEISEKSEIFDDQFSVERPDGSNFTLKIRSTKLEDSAMYFCASSEAGNNQPQHFGDGTRLSIL.